This TCR beta chain was captured by sequencing in a study of cytomegalovirus exposure and HLA in healthy donors. The germline CDR1 and CDR2 sequences are SGHRS and YFSETQ. Trimming took 4 bases from V and 3 from J; bases not matched to a gene: 8. This CDR3 comprises 15 residues. Researchers ran the PCR with 60 Vbeta and 13 Jbeta primers. The data were produced by immunoSEQ multiplex PCR, yet TCRdb's version contains in-frame clones alone and is incomplete. The sample yields around 180,000 clones, roughly 84% seen once. Sample: PBMCs. The origin of this receptor is a boy between 10 and 17 years old in good health and CMV-seronegative. J is TRBJ2-5 and V is TRBV5-1; the match to TRBD1 covers 8 bases. CDR3 region: CASSLNRGSEETQYF. Written as DNA, the CDR3 is TGCGCCAGCAGCCTGAACAGGGGGTCGGAAGAGACCCAGTACTTC.